This T cell receptor beta chain is drawn from a study of a mutant IDH1 vaccine in newly diagnosed glioma. About the research overall: During weeks 1, 3, 5, 7, 11, 15, 19 and 23, patients received eight vaccinations. Patients received vaccination from 4-6 weeks after radiotherapy alone, or with temozolomide cycles.

Stated time point: week 23, last vaccination. Every vaccine dose comprised 300 ug of mutant IDH1 20-mer peptide plus topical imiquimod. Notes on this clone: The antigen remains unidentified.

TCRdb's copy holds only in-frame clones and misses some; the assay was immunoSEQ multiplex PCR. Altogether over 55,000 clones are present, roughly three quarters being singletons, with the ten largest covering around 8.9%. V lost 7 bases and J lost 4; bases outside the gene matches: 5. CDR3 length: 14 residues. Germline values: CDR1 SEHNR, CDR2 FQNEAQ (reference sequence). The receptor was isolated from a woman aged 40 to 55 with glioma. Some clones in this sample may be carry-over from other donors' samples. The material sequenced was PBMCs, taken from a glioma patient whose treatment included an IDH1 peptide vaccine. This rearrangement joins TRBV7-9 to TRBJ1-4, with 8 bases lining up with TRBD1. CDR3 coding DNA: TGTGCCAGCACCCTCGGACAGGGTAATGAAAAACTGTTTTTT. Residues: CASTLGQGNEKLFF.